This TCR beta chain was captured by sequencing in a study of blood T cell repertoires in COVID-19. During active infection, Seattle patients enrolled and were then monitored through disease. TCRdb's table, derived via immunoSEQ multiplex PCR, lists solely in-frame clones and lacks some. The sample has more than 150,000 clones; more than 75% are singletons. The sequenced sample was peripheral blood. The source of this sequence is a man between 60 and 70 years old with COVID-19, enrolled during active disease.

The DNA for the CDR3 is TGCGCCAGCAGCCAAAAATCAGGTGGTCGGGGCTACACCTTC. Its translation is CASSQKSGGRGYTF. V usage is TRBV5-1 and J usage is TRBJ1-2, with unresolved D. CDR1 and CDR2 from the germline V gene are SGHRS and YFSETQ. The CDR3 length is 14 residues. The V and J ends lost 4 bases and 8 bases respectively, with 18 bases between them.